The present T cell receptor (beta chain) was sequenced within a study of blood T cell repertoires in COVID-19. Study context: Acute and convalescent COVID-19 samples came from the United States, Italy and Spain. PBMCs, B-cell-depleted T cells, or T cells provided the cDNA or gDNA that made up the material.

Only one count was recorded for this clone. Per the authors' pipeline: The authors estimated nucleated cell counts from reference gene primer amplification. Only in-frame clones appear in the TCRdb table, and some are missing; sequencing was by immunoSEQ multiplex PCR. The V and J calls and clone size are taken from that table; D and trimming were inferred from the DNA. Altogether about 53,000 clones are present, around 80% being singletons, with the ten largest covering 13% to 15%. CDR1 and CDR2 (germline): KGHDR, SFDVKD. This CDR3 is 13 amino acids long. Trimming removed 8 bases from V and 4 bases from J, with 13 bases in between.

The rearrangement uses TRBV24-1 and TRBJ2-5, with D tentatively TRBD2 (7 bases). The TCR comes from a human donor in a cohort sampled during active COVID-19. Sequences were obtained from peripheral blood. Written as DNA, the CDR3 is TGTGCCACCAAGGGGGGGCCTGGAGAGACCCAGTACTTC. This encodes CATKGGPGETQYF.